These 8 T cell receptor beta chains came from one sample sequenced in a study of T cell responses to AZD1222 COVID-19 vaccine. Assay used: immunoSEQ multiplex PCR; TCRdb lists only in-frame clones, some missing. The profile shows 120,000 or so clones, about 88% of them singletons. Sequencing used peripheral blood, obtained on day 0 of AZD1222 vaccination. The receptors shown here come from an adult in good health.

This chain joins TRBV28 and TRBJ1-1; D is unclear. Trimming pared 3 bases from V and 1 base from J, leaving 9 bases between. Germline V gene lookup returns CDR1 MDHEN and CDR2 SYDVKM. The CDR3 sequence is 14 residues long. The CDR3 region has the DNA TGTGCCAGCAGTTTGTGGCAGGCGAACACTGAAGCTTTCTTT. Translating gives CASSLWQANTEAFF.

The chain uses TRBV5-8 and TRBJ1-2; D is ambiguous. Germline-derived CDR1 and CDR2 are SGHTS and YDEGEE. Trimming took off 5 bases at V and 6 bases at J, with 14 bases between the two ends. The length of the CDR3 is 13 residues. DNA for the CDR3: TGTGCCAGCAGAGCTTCCGGGGATAATGGCTACACCTTC. Translating gives CASRASGDNGYTF.

The chain links TRBV6-5 to TRBJ1-1; no clear D gene. Germline CDR1 reads MNHEY; CDR2 reads SVGAGI. The CDR3 runs to 13 residues. The V end lost 8 bases, the J end lost 0 bases, and 10 bases lay between the germline ends. The CDR3 here is CASGAQMNTEAFF. CDR3 nucleotides: TGTGCCAGCGGAGCACAGATGAACACTGAAGCTTTCTTT.

This clone was recorded only once. The V gene is TRBV28, the J gene TRBJ1-4; D ambiguous. This CDR3 has 13 residues. Trimming took off 6 bases at V and 4 bases at J, with 9 bases between the two ends. CDR1 and CDR2 from the germline V gene are MDHEN and SYDVKM. The CDR3 here is CASRGGGNEKLFF. The CDR3 bases are TGTGCCAGCAGGGGAGGAGGTAATGAAAAACTGTTTTTT.

This clone has a single count. The chain has TRBV10-2 and TRBJ2-3; D uncertain. Germline CDR1 is WSHSY and CDR2 is SAAADI. V lost 3 bases and J lost 4, with 8 bases in between. The CDR3 runs to 13 residues. The CDR3 nucleotides are TGCGCCAGCAGTGATGGCAGTCCAGATACGCAGTATTTT. Translated, it gives CASSDGSPDTQYF.

The rearrangement joins TRBV18 to TRBJ1-5; 7 bases line up with TRBD1. The CDR3 loop spans 16 amino acids. Germline CDR1 KGHSH, CDR2 LQKENI. V gave up 2 bases and J gave up 4 bases; unmatched junction bases: 8. The CDR3 coding sequence is TGTGCCAGCTCACCATTTTATTCGACAGGGAATCAGCCCCAGCATTTT. It is translated as CASSPFYSTGNQPQHF.

The chain couples TRBV5-1 to TRBJ2-3, with 9 nucleotides matching TRBD1. This CDR3 is 15 amino acids long. The V and J ends lost 3 bases and 6 bases, in that order; junction bases with no gene match: 8. The germline CDR1 and CDR2 sequences are SGHRS and YFSETQ. The CDR3 here is CASSYRDREWDTQYF. CDR3 nucleotides: TGCGCCAGCAGCTACCGGGACAGGGAATGGGATACGCAGTATTTT. Full variable domain (rest looked up from reference TRBV5-1 and TRBJ2-3): KAGVTQTPRYLIKTRGQQVTLSCSPISGHRSVSWYQQTPGQGLQFLFEYFSETQRNKGNFPGRFSGRQFSNSRSEMNVSTLELGDSALYLCASSYRDREWDTQYFGPGTRLTVL.

This clone has more than one count but fewer than ten. The chain recombines TRBV10-3 with TRBJ2-7, with 10 bases lining up with TRBD2. Looked up from germline, CDR1 is ENHRY and CDR2 is SYGVKD. Trimming at V came to 8 bases and at J to 5 bases, leaving 18 bases not matched to a gene. The CDR3 length is 17 residues. The CDR3: CAILDRGSSGSYNEQYF. CDR3 in DNA: TGTGCCATCTTAGACAGGGGTTCTAGCGGGAGTTACAACGAGCAGTACTTC.